This TCR beta chain was sequenced during a study of blood T cell repertoires in COVID-19. Looking at the study overall: T cells, B-cell-depleted T cells, or PBMCs provided the cDNA or gDNA that served as material.

Assay: immunoSEQ multiplex PCR; the TCRdb copy retains only in-frame clones and omits some. This sample has 80,000 to 130,000 clones, with approximately 92% found just once. The V and J ends lost 4 bases and 5 bases respectively, with 12 bases between them. The germline CDR1 and CDR2 sequences are SGHVS and FQNEAQ. The CDR3 covers 13 residues. The TCR comes from a man between 70 and 80 years old with acute or convalescent COVID-19. Source material: peripheral blood. This chain joins TRBV7-8 and TRBJ2-7; tentative D call: TRBD2 (5 bases). The CDR3 protein is CASSSVGVNEQYF. In nucleotides, the CDR3 is TGTGCCAGCAGCTCTGTCGGGGTTAACGAGCAGTACTTC.